This paragraph reports one T cell receptor beta chain. What it binds is not known. The table came from immunoSEQ multiplex PCR; TCRdb's copy has only in-frame clones and leaves some out. The data hold around 140,000 clones, with about 93% observed a single time. Trimming took 0 bases from V and 5 from J; bases not matched to a gene: 6. Germline V gene lookup returns CDR1 MGHRA and CDR2 YSYEKL. The CDR3 loop spans 16 amino acids. This sample was included in a study of T cell responses to AZD1222 COVID-19 vaccine. Study outcomes and limitations: After the peak T cell response, and only then, were repertoires sampled. In the spike-specific TCR repertoire, nearly half reportedly target unmutated variant regions. Spike as a whole was targeted by vaccine-associated CD4 TCRs, dominant at 160-218 and 743-854. Rises in breadth and depth of Spike-specific TCRs came after two AZD1222 doses.

The chain is built from TRBV4-1 and TRBJ1-5; 8 bases align to TRBD1. This sequence was found in an adult in good health. The sequenced sample was peripheral blood, obtained on day 0 of AZD1222 vaccination. The CDR3 region has the DNA TGCGCCAGCAGCCAAGATCGTACAGGGGGGTATCAGCCCCAGCATTTT. Protein sequence: CASSQDRTGGYQPQHF.